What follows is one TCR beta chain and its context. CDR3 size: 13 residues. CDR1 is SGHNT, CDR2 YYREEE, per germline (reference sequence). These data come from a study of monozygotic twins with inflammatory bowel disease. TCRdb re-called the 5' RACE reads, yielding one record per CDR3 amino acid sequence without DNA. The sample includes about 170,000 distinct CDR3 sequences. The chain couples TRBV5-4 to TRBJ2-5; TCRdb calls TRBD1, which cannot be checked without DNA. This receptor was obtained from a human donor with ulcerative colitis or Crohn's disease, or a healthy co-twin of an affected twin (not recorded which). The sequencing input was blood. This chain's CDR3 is CASSWTGGETQYF.